The 32 T cell receptor beta chains below all came from one sample that was sequenced in a study of blood T cell repertoires in COVID-19. Sequenced by immunoSEQ multiplex PCR; TCRdb stores in-frame clones only, minus some. The data hold 110,000 or so clones, with about 83% observed a single time. Sequencing was carried out using peripheral blood. The receptors shown here come from a man aged 55 to 70 with acute or convalescent COVID-19.

The chain's CDR3 is CASSADLRTGAGANVLTF. CDR3 nucleotide sequence: TGTGCCAGCAGCGCTGACCTTAGGACAGGGGCTGGGGCCAACGTCCTGACTTTC. The chain employs TRBV9 and TRBJ2-6, with TRBD1 matching over 9 bases. Unmatched junction bases numbered 9, after V lost 3 bases and J lost 2 bases. CDR3 length equals 18 residues. CDR1 is SGDLS and CDR2 is YYNGEE in the germline V gene.

The CDR3 sequence is CASSLDQLAGTNEQFF. The CDR3 nucleotides are TGTGCCAGCAGCTTAGATCAACTAGCGGGAACTAATGAGCAGTTCTTC. V gene TRBV11-2 combines with J gene TRBJ2-1, with 10 bases matching TRBD2. V was clipped by 0 bases and J by 7 bases; unmatched bases: 6. Germline values: CDR1 SGHAT, CDR2 FQNNGV. The CDR3 covers 16 residues.

The chain carries TRBV5-1 and TRBJ2-3, with unresolved D. V was pared by 4 bases and J by 0 bases, with 12 bases between. The CDR3 is 15 residues long. CDR1 and CDR2 from the germline V gene are SGHRS and YFSETQ. The chain's CDR3 is CASSADTTSTDTQYF. The CDR3 region has the DNA TGCGCCAGCAGCGCCGACACAACTAGCACAGATACGCAGTATTTT.

This clone was counted a single time. The chain carries TRBV9 and TRBJ2-5; the match to TRBD2 covers 14 bases. J lost 7 bases, V lost 0 bases, and 11 bases had no gene match. Germline CDR1 is SGDLS and CDR2 is YYNGEE. CDR3 length: 18 residues. The CDR3 loop reads CASSVGGTSGSLSGTQYF. DNA of the CDR3: TGTGCCAGCAGCGTAGGAGGGACTAGCGGGAGTTTAAGCGGGACCCAGTACTTC.

This clone appeared once. The chain combines TRBV2 with TRBJ1-2; TRBD1 matches 8 bases. V lost 3 bases and J lost 1; bases outside the gene matches: 4. This CDR3 spans 15 amino acids. CDR1 SNHLY and CDR2 FYNNEI come from the germline V gene. CDR3 region: CASSERQGSNYGYTF. CDR3 DNA: TGTGCCAGCAGTGAGAGACAGGGGAGTAACTATGGCTACACCTTC.

V gene TRBV9 combines with J gene TRBJ2-7; a possible D gene is TRBD2 (7 bases). This CDR3 is built from 11 residues. CDR1 and CDR2 from the germline V gene are SGDLS and YYNGEE. The V end was cut by 7 bases, the J end by 5 bases, with 10 bases between. The CDR3 sequence is CASGGGHEQYF. CDR3 bases: TGTGCCAGCGGGGGGGGGCACGAGCAGTACTTC.

This chain joins TRBV24-1 and TRBJ2-2; 10 bases align to TRBD2. The CDR3 is made up of 17 amino acids. Germline V CDR1 and CDR2: KGHDR, SFDVKD. Losses at the gene ends were 5 bases for V and 0 bases for J; bases not matched to a gene: 5. The CDR3 bases are TGTGCCACCAGTGGCAGTAGCGGGAGGACGAACACCGGGGAGCTGTTTTTT. Residues: CATSGSSGRTNTGELFF.

This chain connects TRBV2 to TRBJ2-1, with D possibly matching TRBD1 (6 bases). The germline gives CDR1 SNHLY, CDR2 FYNNEI. This CDR3 has 14 amino acids. With 8 bases removed from V and 7 bases from J, the gap between germline ends came to 18 bases. The CDR3: CASGETGTRNEQFF. The CDR3 coding sequence is TGTGCCAGCGGAGAGACAGGAACGAGGAATGAGCAGTTCTTC.

This chain connects TRBV5-6 to TRBJ2-7; D is uncertain. Trimming cost V 0 bases and J 6 bases, with 10 bases left between them. The CDR3 totals 13 residues. The V gene's germline CDR1 is SGHDT and CDR2 YYEEEE. This CDR3 is CASSLGPHGEQYF. CDR3 DNA: TGTGCCAGCAGCTTGGGCCCGCACGGCGAGCAGTACTTC.

This chain joins TRBV12-3 or TRBV12-4 and TRBJ1-6; D is uncertain. The V gene lost 6 bases and the J gene lost 11 bases, with 11 bases spanning the gap. CDR3 length: 12 amino acids. CDR3 sequence: CASSLGGPPLHF. DNA of the CDR3: TGTGCCAGCAGCCTGGGAGGTCCACCCCTCCACTTT.

The genes are TRBV3-1 (or the pseudogene TRBV3-2) and TRBJ1-5; D call uncertain. This CDR3 is 14 amino acids long. The germline gives CDR1 LGHDT, CDR2 YNNKEL (reference sequence). Trimming shortened V by 1 base and J by 7 bases, and 11 bases separated the two germline ends. CDR3 sequence reads: CASSQASHRQPQHF. The CDR3, as DNA: TGTGCCAGCAGCCAAGCCTCACATCGCCAGCCCCAGCATTTT.

The sample holds one count of this clone. V and J are TRBV30 and TRBJ2-4, with 8 bases aligning to TRBD2. The junction had 2 bases not matched to a gene; V was cut back by 1 base and J by 0 bases. Per germline, CDR1 GTSNPN and CDR2 SVGIG (reference sequence). This CDR3 is built from 15 residues. As DNA, the CDR3 is TGTGCCTGGAGTGGGGCGGGGGGAGCCAAAAACATTCAGTACTTC. As protein: CAWSGAGGAKNIQYF.

This rearrangement joins TRBV6-2 or TRBV6-3 to TRBJ2-7, with D tentatively TRBD1 (5 bases). This CDR3 is built from 14 residues. V was trimmed by 2 bases and J by 6 bases, leaving 14 bases between them. Germline V gene data show CDR1 as MNHEY and CDR2 as SVGEGT. The CDR3 nucleotides are TGTGCCAGCAGTTACGCGACAGATATCGGCGAGCAGTACTTC. Translated, it gives CASSYATDIGEQYF.

The chain has TRBV7-2 and TRBJ2-5, with D perhaps matching TRBD1 (6 bases). CDR1 SGHTA and CDR2 FQGNSA come from the germline V gene. V lost 1 base, J lost 4 bases, and 10 bases lay in between. This CDR3 comprises 14 residues. CDR3 coding DNA: TGTGCCAGCAGCTTAGGGACAGCTCGAGAGACCCAGTACTTC. Residues: CASSLGTARETQYF.

The chain links TRBV10-3 to TRBJ2-3; a possible D gene is TRBD2 (5 bases). The CDR3 totals 11 residues. Germline-derived CDR1 and CDR2 are ENHRY and SYGVKD. Trimming stripped 10 bases from V and 2 bases from J, with 7 bases between. DNA for the CDR3: TGTGCCACGAGGGACACAGATACGCAGTATTTT. Its translation is CATRDTDTQYF.

This chain uses TRBV10-2 with TRBJ1-5; 10 positions agree with TRBD1. The CDR3 spans 16 residues. Germline V gives CDR1 WSHSY, CDR2 SAAADI. The V gene end was trimmed by 3 bases and the J gene end by 4 bases; junction bases not matched to a gene: 6. Here the CDR3 reads CASSEDRGQGNQPQHF. The CDR3, as DNA: TGCGCCAGCAGTGAAGACAGGGGGCAGGGGAATCAGCCCCAGCATTTT.

The gene calls are TRBV28 and TRBJ2-1, with 9 bases fitting TRBD2. Germline loops: CDR1 MDHEN, CDR2 SYDVKM. CDR3 length: 15 residues. Germline trimming cut 5 bases from V and 5 bases from J; bases unmatched to any gene: 7. The CDR3 nucleotides read TGTGCCAGCAGTCCAACTAGCGGGCCCAACAATGAGCAGTTCTTC. Amino acid sequence: CASSPTSGPNNEQFF.

This clone showed up just once. The genes are TRBV7-2 and TRBJ2-3, with D unclear. The germline CDR1 and CDR2 sequences are SGHTA and FQGNSA. Trimming removed 1 base from V and 2 bases from J, with 13 bases in between. CDR3 size: 16 residues. CDR3 loop: CASSLVGRQFTDTQYF. The CDR3 bases are TGTGCCAGCAGCTTAGTTGGGCGCCAGTTCACAGATACGCAGTATTTT.

This clone was recorded once. This chain connects TRBV5-6 to TRBJ1-5; D uncertain. V gave up 1 base and J gave up 6 bases, with 8 bases separating them. Germline CDR1 SGHDT, CDR2 YYEEEE. This CDR3 comprises 13 residues. CDR3 loop: CASSLSGSQPQHF. The CDR3 DNA reads TGTGCCAGCAGCTTGAGCGGGTCTCAGCCCCAGCATTTT.

The J gene is TRBJ2-1, the V gene TRBV24-1, with 10 bases aligning to TRBD2. CDR1 and CDR2 (germline): KGHDR, SFDVKD. The CDR3 is 15 residues long. Trimming took 5 bases from V and 7 from J; bases not matched to a gene: 7. The CDR3 DNA sequence: TGTGCCACCAGTGGGTCTAGCGGGAGACTGAATGAGCAGTTCTTC. Amino acid sequence: CATSGSSGRLNEQFF.

V and J are TRBV9 and TRBJ2-7; D unclear. Trimming removed 4 bases at V and 3 bases at J, with 11 bases between. Germline V gives CDR1 SGDLS, CDR2 YYNGEE. The length of the CDR3 is 13 residues. In nucleotides, the CDR3 is TGTGCCAGCAGCCCCGCTCTAGACTACGAGCAGTACTTC. It codes for CASSPALDYEQYF.

The genes are TRBV28 and TRBJ2-3; 8 bases agree with TRBD2. V was clipped by 3 bases and J by 2 bases; unmatched bases: 7. CDR1 and CDR2 (germline): MDHEN, SYDVKM. This CDR3 spans 16 amino acids. The CDR3 coding sequence is TGTGCCAGCAGTTTTGAGCGGGAGAGCCTCACAGATACGCAGTATTTT. This sequence encodes CASSFERESLTDTQYF.

The V call is TRBV5-1, the J call TRBJ2-7, with TRBD2 matching 15 bases. Germline V gene sequence: CDR1 SGHRS, CDR2 YFSETQ. CDR3 size: 16 residues. V dropped 10 bases and J dropped 1; count of bases not matched to a gene: 9. In DNA form, the CDR3 reads TGCGCCGGACCACAGGGACTAGCGGGAGGTTCCTACGAGCAGTACTTC. This encodes CAGPQGLAGGSYEQYF.

J is TRBJ1-5 and V is TRBV19; D is ambiguous. V lost 4 bases, J lost 1 base, and 11 bases lay in between. The CDR3 runs 15 residues. Germline V gives CDR1 LNHDA, CDR2 SQIVND (reference sequence). The CDR3 is CASSSPGESNQPQHF. CDR3 in DNA: TGTGCCAGTAGTAGTCCTGGGGAGAGCAATCAGCCCCAGCATTTT.

The chain couples TRBV12-3 or TRBV12-4 to TRBJ2-2; D gene ambiguous. CDR3 length: 13 residues. Trimming took 1 base from V and 5 from J, leaving 5 bases between them. The DNA for the CDR3 is TGTGCCAGCAGTTTAGTGGCAACCGGGGAGCTGTTTTTT. This translates into CASSLVATGELFF.

The chain has TRBV19 and TRBJ1-1; 10 bases line up with TRBD1. Unmatched junction bases numbered 7, after V lost 5 bases and J lost 1 base. The germline gives CDR1 LNHDA, CDR2 SQIVND (reference sequence). This CDR3 region has 16 residues. The CDR3 sequence: CASSLRTGGENTEAFF. In DNA, the CDR3 is TGTGCCAGTAGTCTCCGGACAGGGGGGGAGAACACTGAAGCTTTCTTT.

This clone was counted a single time. The chain uses TRBV4-3 and TRBJ2-5; possible D gene TRBD1, 5 bases. Per germline, CDR1 LGHNA and CDR2 YSLEER. The germline V and J ends were trimmed by 0 bases and 1 base, with 9 bases remaining between them. This CDR3 is 15 amino acids long. The CDR3 loop is CASSQEQQGQETQYF. In DNA form, the CDR3 reads TGCGCCAGCAGCCAAGAACAGCAGGGCCAAGAGACCCAGTACTTC.

The V gene is TRBV4-3, the J gene TRBJ1-4, with D tentatively TRBD1 (5 bases). Trimming shortened V by 3 bases and J by 4 bases, and 15 bases separated the two germline ends. Germline V lookup: CDR1 LGHNA, CDR2 YSLEER. The CDR3 is made up of 16 amino acids. The CDR3 DNA reads TGCGCCAGCAGCCATCCTGGGGGGAAGGGTAATGAAAAACTGTTTTTT. Amino acids: CASSHPGGKGNEKLFF.

The chain couples TRBV27 to TRBJ2-7; the D gene is possibly TRBD2 (5 bases). The V end was cut by 6 bases, the J end by 6 bases, with 12 bases between. The CDR3 loop spans 12 amino acids. Germline assignment: CDR1 MNHEY and CDR2 SMNVEV (reference sequence). The CDR3 region is CASSHSSFEQYF. The CDR3 DNA reads TGTGCCAGCAGCCATTCTAGCTTCGAGCAGTACTTC.

V usage is TRBV29-1 and J usage is TRBJ2-5, with D possibly being TRBD2 (6 bases). CDR1 and CDR2 (germline): SQVTM, ANQGSEA. This CDR3 contains 12 residues. With 4 bases removed from V and 4 bases from J, the gap between germline ends came to 10 bases. CDR3 protein: CSVADYRETQYF. The CDR3 DNA reads as TGCAGCGTTGCGGACTATCGAGAGACCCAGTACTTC.

This clone was observed once. V is TRBV7-3 and J is TRBJ2-7; 14 bases are a match to TRBD2. Germline lookup yields CDR1 SGHTA and CDR2 FQGTGA. This CDR3 comprises 22 residues. Trimming cost V 3 bases and J 1 base; bases outside gene matches: 20. CDR3 coding DNA: TGTGCCAGCAGCTTCTTTCCTGGGGGTCCCGGGACTAGCGGGAGAGTGTCCTACGAGCAGTACTTC. This sequence encodes CASSFFPGGPGTSGRVSYEQYF. The full variable domain, rest sourced from reference TRBV7-3 and TRBJ2-7, is GAGVSQTPSNKVTEKGKYVELRCDPISGHTALYWYRQSLGQGPEFLIYFQGTGAADDSGLPNDRFFAVRPEGSVSTLKIQRTERGDSAVYLCASSFFPGGPGTSGRVSYEQYFGPGTRLTVT.

This chain joins TRBV28 and TRBJ1-2, with no clear D. CDR1 is MDHEN and CDR2 is SYDVKM in the germline V gene. Trimming stripped 7 bases from V and 5 bases from J, with 8 bases between. The CDR3 extends over 11 amino acids. As DNA, the CDR3 is TGTGCCAGCAAATCCAATTATGGCTACACCTTC. As protein: CASKSNYGYTF.